These T cell receptor beta chains were read from a single sample in a study of radiotherapy plus CTLA-4 blockade in lung cancer. TCRdb keeps only in-frame clones here, not all; method: immunoSEQ multiplex PCR. The sample shows 45,000 to 55,000 clones, 70% to 85% of them seen only once. This specimen consisted of peripheral blood, obtained from a patient treated with radiotherapy plus ipilimumab. These receptors originate from a human donor with non-small cell lung cancer who had a partial response to radiotherapy plus ipilimumab. Both conserved end residues are part of each CDR3. The D gene is left open where the match is weak. For some rows the clone size is stated as once, few or many, or as a class when expanded; others skip it.

>NA|TRBJ1-6|TRBV6-6|few
TGTGCCAGCAGTTATGCAGGGGTGGGATCACCCCTCCACTTT
CASSYAGVGSPLHF
>TRBD1|TRBJ1-4|TRBV30|few
TGTGCCTGGAGAGTTACAGGGGGGGGTAATGAAAAACTGTTTTTT
CAWRVTGGGNEKLFF
>NA|TRBJ2-3|TRBV5-1|NA
TGCGCCAGCAGCTTGGGGGGCGAAGATACGCAGTATTTT
CASSLGGEDTQYF
>NA|TRBJ1-1|TRBV7-5|once
TGTGTCAGAAGCTTTGTAAGGGACAGAGGCACTGAAGCTTTCTTT
CVRSFVRDRGTEAFF
>NA|TRBJ2-7|TRBV9|NA
TGTGCCAGCAGTGATCTTGGTTCAGGGGACTACGAGCAGTACTTC
CASSDLGSGDYEQYF
>NA|TRBJ2-7|TRBV11-2|NA
TGTGCCAGCAGCACTTCAGGGACAAGCTCCTACGAGCAGTACTTC
CASSTSGTSSYEQYF
>NA|TRBJ2-5|TRBV5-4|few
TGTGCCAGCAGCTTGGATCAGGGTCGCCAAGAGACCCAGTACTTC
CASSLDQGRQETQYF
>TRBD1|TRBJ1-6|TRBV9|NA
TGTGCCAGTGGAGTAGGGCAGGGGGACTCACCCCTCCACTTT
CASGVGQGDSPLHF
>NA|TRBJ1-2|TRBV5-5|NA
TGTGCCAGCAGCTTGACGGGGGGGGCAGAGTATGGCTACACCTTC
CASSLTGGAEYGYTF
>TRBD1|TRBJ2-3|TRBV30|NA
TGTGCCTGGAGTCTCCGGGACAGGGTATCAGATACGCAGTATTTT
CAWSLRDRVSDTQYF
>TRBD2|TRBJ2-4|TRBV9|NA
TGTGCCAGCAGCGCGAGGGGTGGCGGGGGAGGGGACATTCAGTACTTC
CASSARGGGGGDIQYF
>NA|TRBJ2-3|TRBV6-1|NA
TGTGCCAGCCGCAGGGATCCCACAGATACGCAGTATTTT
CASRRDPTDTQYF
>TRBD2|TRBJ2-7|TRBV6-1|NA
TGTGCCAGCAGTGAAGAGGGAGGGATCTACGAGCAGTACTTC
CASSEEGGIYEQYF